This TCR beta chain comes out of a study of identical twins. Points from the study as a whole: Within monozygotic twins, out-of-frame TCR alpha sharing was underestimated by the models.

This clonotype was observed many times. The antigen remains unidentified. Deletions cut 6 bases from V and 6 bases from J, with 18 bases between. The V gene's germline CDR1 is MNHNS and CDR2 SASEGT. The CDR3 runs 15 residues. A single record per CDR3 protein comes from TCRdb applying MiXCR to the 5' RACE reads. The data contain fewer than 900,000 distinct CDR3 sequences, over 20% of them singletons. A further study also used this sample, focusing on T cells expressing NK-cell markers. According to that study: HCMV seropositivity marked seven of the eight sequenced donors; one was seronegative.

Sequencing was carried out using PBMCs. This TCR came from a woman aged 18 to 35 in good health. The J gene is TRBJ2-1, the V gene TRBV6-1; D possibly corresponds to TRBD2 (5 bases). As DNA, the CDR3 is TGTGCCAGCAGAACCCCGCCGGGCCGGGGCAATGAGCAGTTCTTC. As protein: CASRTPPGRGNEQFF.